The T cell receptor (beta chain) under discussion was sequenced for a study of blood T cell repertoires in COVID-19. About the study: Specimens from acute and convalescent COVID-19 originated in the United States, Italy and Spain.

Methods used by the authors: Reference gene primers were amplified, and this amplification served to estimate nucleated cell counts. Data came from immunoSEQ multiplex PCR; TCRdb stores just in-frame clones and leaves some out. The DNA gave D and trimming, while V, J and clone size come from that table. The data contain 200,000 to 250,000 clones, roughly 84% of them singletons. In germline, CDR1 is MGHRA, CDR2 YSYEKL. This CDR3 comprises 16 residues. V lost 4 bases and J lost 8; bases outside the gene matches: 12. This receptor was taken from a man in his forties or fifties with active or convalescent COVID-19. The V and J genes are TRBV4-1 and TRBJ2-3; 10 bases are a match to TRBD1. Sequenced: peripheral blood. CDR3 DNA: TGCGCCAGCAGCCGTGAGGGACAGGGGCCGTTTGGTACGCAGTATTTT. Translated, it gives CASSREGQGPFGTQYF.